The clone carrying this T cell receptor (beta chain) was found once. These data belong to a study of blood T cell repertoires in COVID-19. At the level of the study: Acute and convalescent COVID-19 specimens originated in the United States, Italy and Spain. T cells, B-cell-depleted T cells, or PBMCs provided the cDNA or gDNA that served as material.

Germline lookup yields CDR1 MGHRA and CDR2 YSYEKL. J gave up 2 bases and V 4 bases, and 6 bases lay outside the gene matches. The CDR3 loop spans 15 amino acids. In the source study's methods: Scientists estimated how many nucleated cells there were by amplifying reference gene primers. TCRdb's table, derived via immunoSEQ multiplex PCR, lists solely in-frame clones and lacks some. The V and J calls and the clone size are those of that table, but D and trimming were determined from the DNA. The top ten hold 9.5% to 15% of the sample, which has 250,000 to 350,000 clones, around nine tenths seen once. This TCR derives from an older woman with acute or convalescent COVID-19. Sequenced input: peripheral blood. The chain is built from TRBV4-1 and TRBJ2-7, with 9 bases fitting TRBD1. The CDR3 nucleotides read TGCGCCAGCAGCCCCCGACAGGGGGTCCCCTACGAGCAGTACTTC. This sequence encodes CASSPRQGVPYEQYF.